These 21 T cell receptor beta chains were all obtained from the same sample, sequenced in a study of shared clonotypes between healthy human individuals. This table comes from immunoSEQ multiplex PCR, and its TCRdb copy is limited to in-frame clones, with some not included. The data hold 1,500,000 or so clones, with roughly 97% observed a single time. Sequencing input: naive CD4+ T cells sorted from blood. Subset described: CD45RA+ positively selected. These receptors came from a man aged 25 to 45 in good health.

In nucleotides, the CDR3 is TGCGCCAGCAGCTTGTTGCGGGAGGACCTCCGAATCTCCAATGAGCAGTTCTTC. Encoded protein: CASSLLREDLRISNEQFF. The V and J genes are TRBV5-1 and TRBJ2-1, with 8 bases that match TRBD2. Losses at the gene ends were 1 base for V and 6 bases for J; bases not matched to a gene: 15. Germline loops: CDR1 SGHRS, CDR2 YFSETQ. This CDR3 comprises 18 residues.

This chain connects TRBV27 to TRBJ1-3, with D hard to call. CDR1 and CDR2 from the germline V gene are MNHEY and SMNVEV (reference sequence). The CDR3 has 17 amino acids. V lost 0 bases, J lost 2 bases, and 14 bases lay in between. This chain's CDR3 is CASSLSSSKLTGNTIYF. DNA of the CDR3: TGTGCCAGCAGTTTATCGTCTTCTAAACTAACTGGAAACACCATATATTTT.

V and J are TRBV7-9 and TRBJ1-1, with D perhaps matching TRBD1 (5 bases). This CDR3 is 15 amino acids long. CDR1 is SEHNR, CDR2 FQNEAQ, per germline (reference sequence). V gave up 7 bases and J gave up 2 bases, with 17 bases separating them. The CDR3 protein is CASNPQGLYNTEAFF. CDR3 bases: TGTGCCAGCAACCCCCAGGGACTTTACAACACTGAAGCTTTCTTT.

The chain employs TRBV21-1 and TRBJ2-5; TRBD1, the table's D call, was not compared with the DNA. TRBV21-1 is a pseudogene. The CDR3 is made up of 17 amino acids. The CDR3 region is CASSGQTTGAKQETQYF. CDR3 bases: TGTGCCAGCAGCGGCCAAACGACAGGGGCGAAGCAAGAGACCCAGTACTTC.

About this clone itself: The same CDR3 arises from other DNA sequences in this sample as well. The DNA for the CDR3 is TGTGCCAGCAGCTTAGCGGGGACAGGAGCCTACGAGCAGTACTTC. This gives the protein CASSLAGTGAYEQYF. The rearrangement links TRBV7-6 to TRBJ2-7; 8 nucleotides align to TRBD1. Germline V gene sequence: CDR1 SGHVS, CDR2 FNYEAQ. Losses at the gene ends were 0 bases for V and 2 bases for J; bases not matched to a gene: 3. This CDR3 contains 15 residues.

V usage is TRBV5-4 and J usage is TRBJ2-2, with a possible D match to TRBD2 (6 bases). The CDR3 consists of 15 residues. Germline assignment: CDR1 SGHNT and CDR2 YYREEE (reference sequence). The V gene lost 0 bases and the J gene lost 5 bases, with 11 bases spanning the gap. CDR3 DNA sequence: TGTGCCAGCAGCTTGGCGGGACTGTCAACCGGGGAGCTGTTTTTT. Residues: CASSLAGLSTGELFF.

About this clone: The sample has other DNA sequences that encode this CDR3 too. The chain recombines TRBV19 with TRBJ1-5; D might be TRBD1 (5 bases). CDR3 length equals 14 residues. V gave up 6 bases and J gave up 3 bases, with 12 bases separating them. The V gene's germline CDR1 is LNHDA and CDR2 SQIVND (reference sequence). The CDR3 loop is CASRGTGNNQPQHF. The DNA for the CDR3 is TGTGCCAGTAGAGGAACAGGTAACAATCAGCCCCAGCATTTT.

The DNA for the CDR3 is TGTGCCAGCAGCTTAGGCGGGGCAGGTCGGAATACGCAGTATTTT. As protein: CASSLGGAGRNTQYF. V gene TRBV13 combines with J gene TRBJ2-3; TRBD1 or TRBD2 may be the D gene (5 bases each). The germline V and J ends were trimmed by 0 bases and 7 bases, with 14 bases remaining between them. The CDR3 consists of 15 residues. CDR1 is PRHDT and CDR2 is FYEKMQ in the germline V gene (reference sequence).

The count of this clone is one. At the DNA level, this CDR3 is encoded by other sequences in the same sample as well. The chain combines TRBV18 with TRBJ2-1; D is unclear. The germline V and J ends were trimmed by 2 bases and 0 bases, with 8 bases remaining between them. Germline V gene lookup returns CDR1 KGHSH and CDR2 LQKENI. CDR3 length equals 15 residues. Written as DNA, the CDR3 is TGTGCCAGCTCACCATTAAGGAGCTCCTACAATGAGCAGTTCTTC. Translated, it gives CASSPLRSSYNEQFF.

This chain joins TRBV5-4 and TRBJ2-3; 8 nucleotides align to TRBD2. This CDR3 contains 14 residues. V shed 7 bases and J 1 base; nucleotides not matched to a gene: 5. CDR1 and CDR2 (germline): SGHNT, YYREEE (reference sequence). CDR3 sequence (DNA): TGTGCCAGCGGAATGACTAGCGGCACAGATACGCAGTATTTT. Amino acid sequence: CASGMTSGTDTQYF.

The chain joins TRBV29-1 to TRBJ2-5, with D unresolved. This CDR3 is built from 14 residues. The V end lost 4 bases, the J end lost 4 bases, and 16 bases lay between the germline ends. The germline V gene has CDR1 SQVTM and CDR2 ANQGSEA. The CDR3 coding sequence is TGCAGCGTTGCAAAGTCCCCGGTCCCAGAGACCCAGTACTTC. Residues: CSVAKSPVPETQYF. Drawing the rest from reference TRBV29-1 and TRBJ2-5, the complete variable domain is SAVISQKPSRDICQRGTSLTIQCQVDSQVTMMFWYRQQPGQSLTLIATANQGSEATYESGFVIDKFPISRPNLTFSTLTVSNMSPEDSSIYLCSVAKSPVPETQYFGPGTRLLVL.

This chain links TRBV28 with TRBJ2-2; 8 bases agree with TRBD1. J gave up 6 bases and V 7 bases, and 13 bases lay outside the gene matches. The CDR3 totals 16 residues. Germline-derived CDR1 and CDR2 are MDHEN and SYDVKM. CDR3 residues: CASTPVVAGGAGELFF. DNA for the CDR3: TGTGCCAGCACCCCGGTGGTTGCAGGGGGCGCCGGGGAGCTGTTTTTT.

This rearrangement joins TRBV7-2 to TRBJ2-7; D is possibly TRBD2 (7 bases). This CDR3 comprises 14 residues. The ends were cut back, 2 bases at V and 8 bases at J, with 16 bases in the middle. CDR1 is SGHTA and CDR2 is FQGNSA in the germline V gene. Written as DNA, the CDR3 is TGTGCCAGCAGCTTAAATAGCAGGGGAGGGAAGCAGTACTTC. This encodes CASSLNSRGGKQYF.

This clone was detected once. The gene calls are TRBV19 and TRBJ2-7, with 10 bases that match TRBD2. V was clipped by 6 bases and J by 5 bases; unmatched bases: 16. CDR3 length: 17 residues. Germline V CDR1 and CDR2: LNHDA, SQIVND (reference sequence). The CDR3 spells CASSPGLAGDYTHEQYF. The CDR3 DNA follows: TGTGCCAGTAGCCCTGGGCTAGCGGGAGATTATACCCACGAGCAGTACTTC.

V and J are TRBV28 and TRBJ2-7; TRBD2 matches at 12 bases. The CDR3 covers 16 residues. With 6 bases clipped from V and 7 bases from J, the junction kept 13 bases outside the gene matches. Per germline, CDR1 MDHEN and CDR2 SYDVKM. The chain's CDR3 is CASRLPLAGGLGEQYF. The DNA for the CDR3 is TGTGCCAGCAGGCTCCCACTAGCGGGAGGACTGGGAGAGCAGTACTTC.

This clone was seen just once. The chain couples TRBV4-2 to TRBJ2-5; no reliable D call. The V end was cut by 2 bases, the J end by 2 bases, with 6 bases between. From germline, CDR1 is LGHNA and CDR2 YNFKEQ. The CDR3 is made up of 13 amino acids. In DNA, the CDR3 is TGTGCCAGCAGCCAACTACAGCAAGAGACCCAGTACTTC. Encoded protein: CASSQLQQETQYF.

J is TRBJ2-7 and V is TRBV4-1, with TRBD1 identical over 9 bases. The CDR3 has 15 residues. The germline V gene encodes CDR1 MGHRA and CDR2 YSYEKL. The V and J ends lost 3 bases and 3 bases, in that order; junction bases with no gene match: 6. The CDR3 region has the DNA TGCGCCAGCAGCCACTACGCGGGACAGGGCTACGAGCAGTACTTC. Encoded protein: CASSHYAGQGYEQYF.

V and J are TRBV28 and TRBJ1-5; D not certain. Germline values: CDR1 MDHEN, CDR2 SYDVKM. Trimming shortened V by 5 bases and J by 3 bases, and 14 bases separated the two germline ends. The CDR3 length is 15 residues. The CDR3 is CASSKGLTANQPQHF. In nucleotides, the CDR3 is TGTGCCAGCAGTAAGGGCCTGACCGCCAATCAGCCCCAGCATTTT.

The CDR3 DNA follows: TGTGCCAGCGGAAAGGATTCTCTACGGGGCTACACCTTC. Encoded protein: CASGKDSLRGYTF. J is TRBJ1-2 and V is TRBV5-6; D gene uncertain. The CDR3 is 13 amino acids. The germline V gene encodes CDR1 SGHDT and CDR2 YYEEEE. V lost 7 bases, J lost 8 bases, and 18 bases lay in between.

V usage is TRBV5-1 and J usage is TRBJ1-2; D call uncertain. The germline V and J ends were trimmed by 2 bases and 14 bases, with 19 bases remaining between them. The CDR3 covers 13 residues. Germline V gene lookup returns CDR1 SGHRS and CDR2 YFSETQ. The CDR3 region is CASSLRDLVAPTF. In DNA, the CDR3 is TGCGCCAGCAGCTTAAGGGATCTGGTGGCCCCAACCTTC.

The chain couples TRBV5-1 to TRBJ2-4; maybe TRBD1 (6 bases). The CDR3 has 14 amino acids. The germline V and J ends were trimmed by 1 base and 6 bases, with 11 bases remaining between them. Germline V gives CDR1 SGHRS, CDR2 YFSETQ. The CDR3 DNA is TGCGCCAGCAGCTTGCCACAGGGTGGAAACATTCAGTACTTC. It encodes CASSLPQGGNIQYF. Filled out from reference TRBV5-1 and TRBJ2-4, the complete variable domain reads KAGVTQTPRYLIKTRGQQVTLSCSPISGHRSVSWYQQTPGQGLQFLFEYFSETQRNKGNFPGRFSGRQFSNSRSEMNVSTLELGDSALYLCASSLPQGGNIQYFGAGTRLSVL.